Listed below are T cell receptor beta chains from one sample, sequenced in a study of a mutant IDH1 vaccine in newly diagnosed glioma. Generated by immunoSEQ multiplex PCR, the TCRdb table keeps only in-frame clones and is missing some. Among roughly 30,000 clones listed, roughly nine tenths were seen once. The antigens these receptors bind are not known. The sample here was PBMCs, taken from a glioma patient whose treatment included an IDH1 peptide vaccine. The receptors originated from a man in his late teens or twenties with glioma. Both conserved end residues are part of each CDR3. The D gene is left open where the match is weak. Clone size is stated in some rows and not others, as once, few, many or a class when expanded.

d_gene	j_gene	abundance	v_gene	CDR3nt	CDR3aa
.	TRBJ1-1	.	TRBV6-5	TGTGCCAGCAGTTACGGGCTAAGGGCGAACACTGAAGCTTTCTTT	CASSYGLRANTEAFF
.	TRBJ1-3	.	TRBV5-1	TGCGCCAGCAGCGCCTCAGGGAGCTCTGGAAACACCATATATTTT	CASSASGSSGNTIYF
TRBD2	TRBJ2-3	.	TRBV20-1	TGCAGTGCTGAGACTAGCTACACGCAGTATTTT	CSAETSYTQYF
.	TRBJ2-2	.	TRBV5-1	TGCGCCAGCAGAGAGGTGGACACCGGGGAGCTGTTTTTT	CASREVDTGELFF
TRBD2	TRBJ2-7	.	TRBV6-5	TGTGCCAGCAGATCGCTTCGGGGGGACTTATACGAGCAGTACTTC	CASRSLRGDLYEQYF
.	TRBJ1-6	.	TRBV4-3	TGCGCCAGCAGCCAAGATACCAATTCACCCCTCCACTTT	CASSQDTNSPLHF
.	TRBJ1-1	.	TRBV7-8	TGTGCCAGCAGCCTCGTGGTGGGGGTCAGGACTGAAGCTTTCTTT	CASSLVVGVRTEAFF
TRBD1	TRBJ1-1	.	TRBV29-1	TGCAGCGTTGAGAGGGCAGGGGGCGCGTCTTTCTTT	CSVERAGGASFF
.	TRBJ1-1	.	TRBV29-1	TGCAGCGTTGAAGTCCACAGGAACACTGAAGCTTTCTTT	CSVEVHRNTEAFF
.	TRBJ1-2	.	TRBV6-1	TGTGCCAGCAGACGACAGGTGTCGGATGGCTACACCTTC	CASRRQVSDGYTF
.	TRBJ1-1	once	TRBV27	TGTGCCAGCAGTCCCGGGGGGGGGAACACTGAAGCTTTCTTT	CASSPGGGNTEAFF
.	TRBJ2-5	once	TRBV4-3	TGCGCCAGCAGCCAAGACGGCAGGGTGGCTGAGACCCAGTACTTC	CASSQDGRVAETQYF
TRBD1	TRBJ1-1	.	TRBV27	TGTGCCAGCAGTGTGCCGGGACAGGCGGGGACTGAAGCTTTCTTT	CASSVPGQAGTEAFF
.	TRBJ1-5	.	TRBV2	TGTGCCAGCACCGAACGGGGTGGCGATCAGCCCCAGCATTTT	CASTERGGDQPQHF
TRBD1	TRBJ1-1	.	TRBV2	TGTGCCAGCGGCAGGGGGCTAGACACTGAAGCTTTCTTT	CASGRGLDTEAFF
TRBD2	TRBJ2-2	.	TRBV27	TGTGCCAGCAGTTTATCTAGCGGGAGCCTTTATAACACCGGGGAGCTGTTTTTT	CASSLSSGSLYNTGELFF
TRBD1	TRBJ1-4	.	TRBV7-9	TGTGCCAGCAGCACTGGGACAGCAAATGAAAAACTGTTTTTT	CASSTGTANEKLFF
TRBD1	TRBJ2-1	.	TRBV9	TGTGCCAGCAGCCCCCGAGGGGGCTTCTACAATGAGCAGTTCTTC	CASSPRGGFYNEQFF
TRBD1	TRBJ2-7	.	TRBV29-1	TGCAGCGTTGAGTCTGACAGGGGGTGGGAGCAGTACTTC	CSVESDRGWEQYF
.	TRBJ2-3	.	TRBV6-5	TGTGCCAGCAGCGCCGTAAAGGCCCGTGAGGATACGCAGTATTTT	CASSAVKAREDTQYF
.	TRBJ2-7	.	TRBV5-5	TGTGCCAGCAGCTTGGCCCGGAAGGCCTACGAGCAGTACTTC	CASSLARKAYEQYF
.	TRBJ1-5	.	TRBV19	TGTGCCAGTCTTACCGGGGCATATAGCAATCAGCCCCAGCATTTT	CASLTGAYSNQPQHF
TRBD1	TRBJ2-7	.	TRBV5-6	TGTGCCAGCAGCCGAATTGACAGGGGGCCCTACGAGCAGTACTTC	CASSRIDRGPYEQYF
.	TRBJ2-3	.	TRBV6-1	TGTGCCAGCAACCAGCAGGGACCCCTAGATACGCAGTATTTT	CASNQQGPLDTQYF
.	TRBJ1-1	.	TRBV7-9	TGTGCCAGCAGCGCGGAGGGCCTTGACACTGAAGCTTTCTTT	CASSAEGLDTEAFF
TRBD2	TRBJ2-7	.	TRBV7-2	TGTGCCAGCAGTGGTGGGCTGGGGGGGTACGAGCAGTACTTC	CASSGGLGGYEQYF
TRBD2	TRBJ2-2	.	TRBV4-2	TGTGCCAGCAGCCAAGATACTAGCGGGACCGGGGAGCTGTTTTTT	CASSQDTSGTGELFF
.	TRBJ2-1	.	TRBV19	TGTGCCAGTAGTATAGGGCCTGCCAATGTGGAGCAGTTCTTC	CASSIGPANVEQFF
.	TRBJ1-1	.	TRBV7-2	TGTGCCAGCAGCCCGTGGGGAATGAACACTGAAGCTTTCTTT	CASSPWGMNTEAFF
.	TRBJ1-1	.	TRBV10-2	TGCGCCACCAGTCGGAGTAAACAGAACACTGAAGCTTTCTTT	CATSRSKQNTEAFF
.	TRBJ2-2	.	TRBV6-5	TGTGCCAGCAGTTATACAGAGAACACCGGGGAGCTGTTTTTT	CASSYTENTGELFF
TRBD2	TRBJ2-1	.	TRBV19	TGTGCCAGTAGTTCTCCCTCTAGCGGTCACGTCAGGGTGCAGTTCTTC	CASSSPSSGHVRVQFF
TRBD2	TRBJ2-1	.	TRBV7-2	TGTGCCAGCAGCTGGGCGGGAGACAAGCAGTTCTTC	CASSWAGDKQFF
.	TRBJ2-1	.	TRBV4-3	TGCGCCAGCAGCCAAGATTGGGCGGGGATCTACAATGAGCAGTTCTTC	CASSQDWAGIYNEQFF
TRBD2	TRBJ2-7	.	TRBV30	TGTGCCTGGAGCGGACTAGCTGGTACCTACGAGCAGTACTTC	CAWSGLAGTYEQYF
.	TRBJ1-3	once	TRBV5-1	TGCGCCAGCAGCGGCAGTGATGGAAACACCATATATTTT	CASSGSDGNTIYF
.	TRBJ1-5	.	TRBV4-1	TGCGCCAGCAGCCAAGAGCGACAGAATCAGCCCCAGCATTTT	CASSQERQNQPQHF
.	TRBJ2-6	.	TRBV7-9	TGTGCCAGCAGCTTAGGAGGGGCTGGGGCCAACGTCCTGACTTTC	CASSLGGAGANVLTF
.	TRBJ1-4	.	TRBV4-2	TGTGCCAGCAGCGGGGGTATCATTGGAAATGAAAAACTGTTTTTT	CASSGGIIGNEKLFF
.	TRBJ2-6	.	TRBV5-6	TGTGCCAGCAGCTTGGCGAGGGACTCTGGGGCCAACGTCCTGACTTTC	CASSLARDSGANVLTF
.	TRBJ2-7	.	TRBV4-1	TGCGCCAGCAGCCAAGGGAATACCTACGAGCAGTACTTC	CASSQGNTYEQYF
.	TRBJ1-1	.	TRBV7-9	TGTGCCAGCAGCTTTGAACAAATGAACACTGAAGCTTTCTTT	CASSFEQMNTEAFF
TRBD2	TRBJ2-1	.	TRBV19	TGTGCCAGTAGGCAGACTAGCGGGAGCTTCCCCATCCACAATGAGCAGTTCTTC	CASRQTSGSFPIHNEQFF
.	TRBJ2-1	once	TRBV30	TGTGCCTGGAGATCGACCCGGTCCCCCAGCTCCTACAATGAGCAGTTCTTC	CAWRSTRSPSSYNEQFF
.	TRBJ2-7	.	TRBV4-3	TGCGCCAGCAGCCAATTAGGGGGTAAAGGCTCCTACGAGCAGTACTTC	CASSQLGGKGSYEQYF
.	TRBJ1-1	once	TRBV2	TGTGCCAGCAGTGCCTCTTACGGGGGGAACACTGAAGCTTTCTTT	CASSASYGGNTEAFF
.	TRBJ1-1	.	TRBV30	TGTGCCTGGAGTGTCCGCATGAACACTGAAGCTTTCTTT	CAWSVRMNTEAFF
.	TRBJ1-2	once	TRBV6-6	TGTGCCAGCAGTTACCGCCGGGATAACTATGGCTACACCTTC	CASSYRRDNYGYTF
TRBD1	TRBJ2-7	.	TRBV14	TGTGCCAGCAACGACCGGGACAGGGGCTACGAGCAGTACTTC	CASNDRDRGYEQYF
TRBD1	TRBJ1-2	.	TRBV6-5	TGTGCCATCAGTGATTCTCAGGGGGCCGATGGCTACACCTTC	CAISDSQGADGYTF
TRBD1	TRBJ1-2	.	TRBV6-5	TGTGCCAGCAGTCCTTACCGGACAGGGGGTGGCTACACCTTC	CASSPYRTGGGYTF
.	TRBJ2-1	.	TRBV6-1	TGTGCCAGCAGTGAAACGTCAGGGGACAACAATGAGCAGTTCTTC	CASSETSGDNNEQFF
TRBD2	TRBJ2-3	.	TRBV5-4	TGTGCCAGCAGCCCCACTAGCGGGACGATAGATACGCAGTATTTT	CASSPTSGTIDTQYF
TRBD1	TRBJ2-6	.	TRBV5-1	TGCGCCAGCAGCTACCTTACAGGGGCTGGGGCCAACGTCCTGACTTTC	CASSYLTGAGANVLTF
.	TRBJ1-2	.	TRBV30	TGTGCCTGGAGCGGGAAGTCGAGTTTTGCGGGGATTTCTAACTATGGCTACACCTTC	CAWSGKSSFAGISNYGYTF
.	TRBJ1-1	medium-sized	TRBV14	TGTGCCAGCAGACATTTAGGCACTGAAGCTTTCTTT	CASRHLGTEAFF
.	TRBJ2-7	.	TRBV30	TGTGCCTGGACCCCACGGGTGGGAGCCCCCTCCGAGCAGTACTTC	CAWTPRVGAPSEQYF
.	TRBJ1-4	.	TRBV7-9	TGTGCCAGCAGCTTGGCCTTCCCCGGCGGTGAAAAACTGTTTTTT	CASSLAFPGGEKLFF
.	TRBJ2-3	.	TRBV5-6	TGTGCCAGCAGCGGCGGACCCCCAGATACGCAGTATTTT	CASSGGPPDTQYF